The 12 T cell receptor beta chains in this list originate from one sample, sequenced in a study of a mutant IDH1 vaccine in newly diagnosed glioma (TCRdb year 2021). According to the study, the label for this sample's time point signals: week 35, safety follow-up. Each vaccine dose was 300 ug of a 20-mer mutant IDH1 peptide in Montanide, given subcutaneously with topical imiquimod. The antigens for these receptors are not known. Receptor amplification or capture employed the immunoSEQ multiplex PCR assay. The table comes from immuneACCESS by way of TCRdb, which keeps in-frame sequences with V and J called. Part of the clones is missing from these tables; in studies checked, under half for an unresolved V gene and the rest for unknown reasons. The table for this sample lists tens of thousands of clones; about 74% of them were counted only once. The top ten hold 4.7% of the sample. The input for sequencing was PBMCs, taken from a glioma patient whose treatment included an IDH1 peptide vaccine. Receptors were obtained from a man aged 45-65 years with glioma.

This clone was counted only a few times. This chain links TRBV5-6 with TRBJ1-4; D is possibly TRBD1 (6 bases). In germline, CDR1 is SGHDT, CDR2 YYEEEE. The V end lost 5 bases, the J end lost 4 bases, and 18 bases lay between the germline ends. This CDR3 is built from 16 residues. CDR3 sequence reads: CASRPPREGVNEKLFF. CDR3 bases: TGTGCCAGCAGACCCCCCCGGGAGGGGGTTAATGAAAAACTGTTTTTT. Variable domain in full (rest from reference TRBV5-6 and TRBJ1-4): DAGVTQSPTHLIKTRGQQVTLRCSPKSGHDTVSWYQQALGQGPQFIFQYYEEEERQRGNFPDRFSGHQFPNYSSELNVNALLLGDSALYLCASRPPREGVNEKLFFGSGTQLSVL.

This clone has only one observation. This rearrangement joins TRBV9 to TRBJ2-3; D call uncertain. The V and J ends lost 0 bases and 2 bases respectively, with 10 bases between them. Germline V gene sequence: CDR1 SGDLS, CDR2 YYNGEE. The CDR3 totals 15 residues. The CDR3 nucleotides are TGTGCCAGCAGCGTAGGTCGACAAACCACAGATACGCAGTATTTT. Amino acids: CASSVGRQTTDTQYF.

This clone was picked up one time. The chain recombines TRBV9 with TRBJ2-7; D remains unclear. V lost 5 bases and J 3 bases, leaving 12 bases between the germline ends. Germline V CDR1 and CDR2: SGDLS, YYNGEE. This CDR3 spans 13 amino acids. CDR3: CASSYSADYEQYF. The CDR3 DNA reads as TGTGCCAGCAGTTATTCGGCCGACTACGAGCAGTACTTC.

The chain uses TRBV7-6 and TRBJ1-2; TRBD1 might be the D (5 bases). This CDR3 comprises 14 residues. Germline CDR1 reads SGHVS; CDR2 reads FNYEAQ. The ends were cut back, 4 bases at V and 5 bases at J, with 14 bases in the middle. CDR3 loop: CASSSGDVGYGYTF. Written as DNA, the CDR3 is TGTGCCAGCAGCTCCGGGGACGTCGGGTATGGCTACACCTTC.

Only one count was recorded for this clone. V usage is TRBV7-2 and J usage is TRBJ1-2; tentatively, D is TRBD1 (5 bases). CDR1 and CDR2 (germline): SGHTA, FQGNSA. This CDR3 has 14 amino acids. The V and J ends lost 5 bases and 2 bases respectively, with 12 bases between them. The chain's CDR3 is CASSPTRENYGYTF. For the CDR3, the DNA is TGTGCCAGCAGCCCAACCAGGGAAAACTATGGCTACACCTTC. Based on the CDR3 plus reference TRBV7-2 and TRBJ1-2, the full variable domain is GAGVSQSPSNKVTEKGKDVELRCDPISGHTALYWYRQSLGQGLEFLIYFQGNSAPDKSGLPSDRFSAERTGGSVSTLTIQRTQQEDSAVYLCASSPTRENYGYTFGSGTRLTVV.

The gene calls are TRBV19 and TRBJ2-3; TRBD2 aligns across 13 bases. CDR3 length equals 18 residues. Germline lookup yields CDR1 LNHDA and CDR2 SQIVND (reference sequence). V was pared by 4 bases and J by 2 bases, with 9 bases of the junction left unmatched. The CDR3 region is CASSTLAGTSGATDTQYF. The CDR3 DNA follows: TGTGCCAGTAGTACCTTAGCCGGGACTAGCGGGGCCACAGATACGCAGTATTTT. The entire variable domain, with the rest obtained from reference TRBV19 and TRBJ2-3, is as follows: DGGITQSPKYLFRKEGQNVTLSCEQNLNHDAMYWYRQDPGQGLRLIYYSQIVNDFQKGDIAEGYSVSREKKESFPLTVTSAQKNPTAFYLCASSTLAGTSGATDTQYFGPGTRLTVL.

This chain links TRBV30 with TRBJ1-6; D gene ambiguous. Looked up from germline, CDR1 is GTSNPN and CDR2 is SVGIG (reference sequence). The CDR3 covers 15 residues. V was clipped by 3 bases and J by 2 bases, with 11 bases between them. DNA for the CDR3: TGTGCCTGGAGCTTACAGAGAGCCTATAATTCACCCCTCCACTTT. This sequence encodes CAWSLQRAYNSPLHF.

The chain combines TRBV6-6 with TRBJ2-7; no firm D call. The ends were cut back, 8 bases at V and 2 bases at J, with 16 bases in the middle. Germline V gives CDR1 MNHNY, CDR2 SVGAGI (reference sequence). The CDR3 spans 14 residues. The CDR3 reads CASAPPGLTYEQYF. The CDR3 DNA reads TGTGCCAGCGCCCCCCCCGGCCTCACCTACGAGCAGTACTTC.

This chain connects TRBV7-2 to TRBJ1-2; 7 bases match TRBD1. With V trimmed by 4 bases and J by 7 bases, 12 bases remained unmatched. In germline, CDR1 is SGHTA, CDR2 FQGNSA. This CDR3 has 15 amino acids. The CDR3 coding sequence is TGTGCCAGCAGCTACCGACAGGGCACGCGGGCTGGCTACACCTTC. This gives the protein CASSYRQGTRAGYTF.

The chain has TRBV7-2 and TRBJ2-7, with D unresolved. This CDR3 contains 14 residues. Trimming removed 1 base at V and 0 bases at J, with 7 bases between. Germline CDR1 SGHTA, CDR2 FQGNSA. This CDR3 reads CASSLGRSSYEQYF. In DNA form, the CDR3 reads TGTGCCAGCAGCTTAGGCAGGTCCTCCTACGAGCAGTACTTC.

This clone has just one count. CDR3 sequence: CASSGDIKNIQYF. DNA for the CDR3: TGTGCCAGCAGCGGGGACATCAAAAACATTCAGTACTTC. The J gene is TRBJ2-4, the V gene TRBV2; maybe TRBD1 (6 bases). The CDR3 sequence is 13 residues long. Germline CDR1 reads SNHLY; CDR2 reads FYNNEI. With 6 bases removed from V and 3 bases from J, the gap between germline ends came to 9 bases.

This clone was observed a handful of times. The chain joins TRBV27 to TRBJ2-2; D not resolved. From germline, CDR1 is MNHEY and CDR2 SMNVEV (reference sequence). V was trimmed by 5 bases and J by 4 bases, leaving 5 bases between them. The CDR3 contains 12 residues. The CDR3 loop is CASSILTGELFF. CDR3 coding DNA: TGTGCCAGCAGTATCCTCACCGGGGAGCTGTTTTTT.